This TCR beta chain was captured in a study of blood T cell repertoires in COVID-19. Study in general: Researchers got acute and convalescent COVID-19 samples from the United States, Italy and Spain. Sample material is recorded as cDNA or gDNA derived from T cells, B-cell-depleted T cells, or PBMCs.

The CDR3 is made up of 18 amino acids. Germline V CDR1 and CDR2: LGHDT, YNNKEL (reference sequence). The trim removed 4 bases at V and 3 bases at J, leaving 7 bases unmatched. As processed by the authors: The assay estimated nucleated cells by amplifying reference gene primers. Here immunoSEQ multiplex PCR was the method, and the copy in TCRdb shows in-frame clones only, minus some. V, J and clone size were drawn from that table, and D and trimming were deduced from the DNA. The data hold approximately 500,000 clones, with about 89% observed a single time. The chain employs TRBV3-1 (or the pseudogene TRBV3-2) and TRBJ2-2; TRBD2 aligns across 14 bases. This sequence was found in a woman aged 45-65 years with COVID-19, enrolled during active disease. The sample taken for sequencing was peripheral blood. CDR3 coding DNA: TGTGCCAGCAGCCCCCGGACTAGCGGGGGGACCGACACCGGGGAGCTGTTTTTT. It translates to CASSPRTSGGTDTGELFF.